This T cell receptor beta chain was retrieved from a study of identical twins. MiXCR, run by TCRdb on the 5' RACE reads, gives a single entry per CDR3 protein. Of approximately 1.8 million distinct CDR3 sequences in the sample, about 32% are singletons; the top ten hold less than 0.35%. As for this clonotype: Its antigen is unidentified.

The CDR3 contains 17 residues. Germline assignment: CDR1 SQVTM and CDR2 ANQGSEA. J lost 2 bases, V lost 5 bases, and 10 bases had no gene match. Study results and limitations: Cross-sectional statistics underpinned the conclusions; the same donors were not followed. Twins' surplus sharing was weaker for beta out-of-frame sequences.

Material for sequencing was cord blood. The TCR comes from a newborn girl in good health. V usage is TRBV29-1 and J usage is TRBJ2-7, with 15 bases matching TRBD2. DNA of the CDR3: TGCAGCGTTCACGGGACTAGCGGGAGGTTGGGAACCTACGAGCAGTACTTC. It is translated as CSVHGTSGRLGTYEQYF.